This T cell receptor beta chain was identified during a study of T cells after yellow fever vaccination. Universal primer sites and UMIs were introduced during 5'RACE template-switching synthesis of TCR cDNA. TCRdb called the 5' RACE reads again in MiXCR, with one record for every CDR3 protein. The table records about 330,000 distinct CDR3 sequences, approximately 8% of them present only once. Looked up from germline, CDR1 is LGHNA and CDR2 is YNFKEQ. Trimming pared 0 bases from V and 1 base from J, leaving 16 bases between. The CDR3 sequence is 18 residues long. Overall study results and limits: Bulk-population clonotypes that are abundant could appear as contaminants in FACS-sorted repertoires.

In its sample, this clonotype was seen a few times. No antigen is known for it. This chain links TRBV4-2 with TRBJ1-5, with D maybe TRBD1 (5 bases). This clonotype was sampled from a young man who received the YFV17D yellow fever vaccine. Sample: PBMCs, taken approximately 47 days after the first yellow fever vaccination. Here the CDR3 reads CASSQDYPGGGSNQPQHF. CDR3 sequence (DNA): TGTGCCAGCAGCCAAGACTACCCCGGGGGAGGGAGCAATCAGCCCCAGCATTTT.